The rows below give T cell receptor beta chains drawn from one sample of a study of technical replicates of blood from four donors. Produced via immunoSEQ multiplex PCR; TCRdb's table is partial and in-frame only. The data contain nearly 90,000 clones, more than 85% of them singletons. Sequencing input: T cells isolated from PBMCs. The receptors derive from a human donor in good health. The CDR3 runs from the conserved cysteine through the conserved F or W. Fields, in order: D gene, J gene, V gene, clone size, CDR3 DNA, CDR3 protein. The D gene is left open where the match is weak. Size is omitted from some rows. Given values are once, few, many or a class for expanded clones.

TRBD1 | TRBJ2-5 | TRBV5-1 | . | TGCGCCAGCAGCCCCGGGACAGAAGAGACCCAGTACTTC | CASSPGTEETQYF
TRBD2 | TRBJ2-1 | TRBV9 | . | TGTGCCAGCAGCGTAGCTGTAGGCGGGGGCTACAATGAGCAGTTCTTC | CASSVAVGGGYNEQFF
. | TRBJ1-1 | TRBV28 | . | TGTGCCAGCAGTTTACAGGGGATTGAAGCTTTCTTT | CASSLQGIEAFF
. | TRBJ1-4 | TRBV2 | . | TGTGCCAGCAGTGGGCGGACAGCAACTAATGAAAAACTGTTTTTT | CASSGRTATNEKLFF
TRBD1 | TRBJ2-7 | TRBV11-2 | . | TGTGCCAGCAGGGGACAGGGGGGCTCCTACGAGCAGTACTTC | CASRGQGGSYEQYF
. | TRBJ2-1 | TRBV6-5 | . | TGTGCCAGCAGCCGTGGAGAGATCAATGAGCAGTTCTTC | CASSRGEINEQFF
TRBD2 | TRBJ2-5 | TRBV2 | . | TGTGCCAGCAGTGAAGCGGGACTAGCGGCTACCAAAGAGACCCAGTACTTC | CASSEAGLAATKETQYF
TRBD1 | TRBJ1-5 | TRBV29-1 | . | TGCAGCGTTGAAGGAGGGGGCGATCAGCCCCAGCATTTT | CSVEGGGDQPQHF
. | TRBJ1-1 | TRBV30 | . | TGTGCCTGGAGTGCCCTGAGGACTGAAGCTTTCTTT | CAWSALRTEAFF
TRBD1 | TRBJ2-7 | TRBV5-4 | . | TGTGCCAGCAGGAGCCGGGACAGGGGTTACGAGCAGTACTTC | CASRSRDRGYEQYF
. | TRBJ2-6 | TRBV30 | . | TGTGCCTGGGGACTCTCTGGGGCCAACGTCCTGACTTTC | CAWGLSGANVLTF
TRBD2 | TRBJ2-1 | TRBV7-2 | . | TGTGCCAGCAGCTTAGAGACGGGAGGGAGCTCCTACAATGAGCAGTTCTTC | CASSLETGGSSYNEQFF
TRBD1 | TRBJ2-1 | TRBV27 | . | TGTGCCAGTCCCCTACGTCGGGACAGAGGGCCTGAGCAGTTCTTC | CASPLRRDRGPEQFF
. | TRBJ2-1 | TRBV7-2 | . | TGTGCCAGCAGCTTTAGTCTCTCCTACAATGAGCAGTTCTTC | CASSFSLSYNEQFF
. | TRBJ1-1 | TRBV30 | . | TGTGCCTGGAGTCCGTTGGGGAGTGAAGCTTTCTTT | CAWSPLGSEAFF
. | TRBJ1-5 | TRBV28 | . | TGTGCCAGCACCCCTAGGGAGTTGGGTCAGCCCCAGCATTTT | CASTPRELGQPQHF
TRBD1 | TRBJ2-7 | TRBV9 | . | TGTGCCAGCAGCTCACTGGGACAGGCCTACGAGCAGTACTTC | CASSSLGQAYEQYF
. | TRBJ2-7 | TRBV4-1 | . | TGCGCCAGCAGCCAAGACGCCAGTTACTACGAGCAGTACTTC | CASSQDASYYEQYF
TRBD1 | TRBJ1-1 | TRBV27 | . | TGTGCCAGCAGTCCCTCCGGACAGGGGCGTTTGGCTTTCTTT | CASSPSGQGRLAFF
. | TRBJ2-3 | TRBV2 | . | TGTGCCAGCAGGTCTGTCGGGGAGAGGAATACGCAGTATTTT | CASRSVGERNTQYF
. | TRBJ1-3 | TRBV19 | . | TGTGCCAGTAGTGGTACAGGCCAGACACCGATATATTTT | CASSGTGQTPIYF
TRBD1 | TRBJ1-2 | TRBV28 | . | TGTGCCAGCAGTTTGACAGGGGATTATGGCTACACCTTC | CASSLTGDYGYTF
TRBD1 | TRBJ1-1 | TRBV2 | once | TGTGCCAGCAGTGCAGACAGGGAGAAGTACACTGAAGCTTTCTTT | CASSADREKYTEAFF
. | TRBJ1-1 | TRBV6-6 | . | TGTGCCAGCAGTTACTCCGGAGGGAGAACTGAAGCTTTCTTT | CASSYSGGRTEAFF
TRBD2 | TRBJ2-5 | TRBV15 | . | TGTGCCACCAGCAACCGACTAGCGGGAGGGCAAGAGACCCAGTACTTC | CATSNRLAGGQETQYF
TRBD1 | TRBJ2-5 | TRBV6-1 | . | TGTGCCAGCAGTATTGACAGGGGTGCAGAGACCCAGTACTTC | CASSIDRGAETQYF
. | TRBJ1-4 | TRBV7-8 | . | TGTGCCAGCAGATCTAGTAGAACTGACTATGAAAAACTGTTTTTT | CASRSSRTDYEKLFF
TRBD1 | TRBJ2-2 | TRBV30 | . | TGTGCCTGGAGTGTACGGGACAGGGACACCGGGGAGCTGTTTTTT | CAWSVRDRDTGELFF
TRBD1 | TRBJ2-1 | TRBV7-2 | . | TGTGCCAGCAGTTTTACAGGGGGACCCGGATGGGAGCAGTTCTTC | CASSFTGGPGWEQFF
TRBD2 | TRBJ2-5 | TRBV5-4 | . | TGTGCCAGCGGCTTGATGGCGGGAGTGGAAGAGACCCAGTACTTC | CASGLMAGVEETQYF
TRBD1 | TRBJ1-6 | TRBV6-1 | . | TGTGCCAGCGGGACAGGGGCCTCACCCCTCCACTTT | CASGTGASPLHF
. | TRBJ2-1 | TRBV2 | . | TGTGCCAGCAAGGCGGGTTCCTACAATGAGCAGTTCTTC | CASKAGSYNEQFF
TRBD2 | TRBJ2-1 | TRBV19 | . | TGTGCCAGTAGTCCTCCGGGGACTAGCGGGGTGTGGGGGGAGTTCTTC | CASSPPGTSGVWGEFF
TRBD2 | TRBJ2-1 | TRBV6-5 | . | TGTGCCAGCAGTTACGAGCGGGAGGTCTATGAGCAGTTCTTC | CASSYEREVYEQFF
TRBD2 | TRBJ2-2 | TRBV6-5 | . | TGTGCCAGCAGTTACAGCGGGAGGTTCGGGGAGCTGTTTTTT | CASSYSGRFGELFF
TRBD1 | TRBJ2-5 | TRBV30 | . | TGTGCCGGCGCAGGGGGTGAGACCCAGTACTTC | CAGAGGETQYF
TRBD1 | TRBJ1-2 | TRBV6-1 | . | TGTGCCAGCAGTGAAGTTGGGACAGGGTCTTATGGCTACACCTTC | CASSEVGTGSYGYTF
TRBD2 | TRBJ2-3 | TRBV7-3 | . | TGTGCCAGCAGCATGCTACTAGCGGGAAGCTCAGATACGCAGTATTTT | CASSMLLAGSSDTQYF
. | TRBJ2-2 | TRBV29-1 | . | TGCAGCGTTGAAGGTTTGAGGACCGGGGAGCTGTTTTTT | CSVEGLRTGELFF
. | TRBJ2-3 | TRBV10-1 | . | TGCGCCAGCAGTGAGGGCATAGATACGCAGTATTTT | CASSEGIDTQYF
. | TRBJ2-2 | TRBV10-3 | . | TGTGCCATCAGTGAGCGAGTAGCGAACACCGGGGAGCTGTTTTTT | CAISERVANTGELFF
TRBD1 | TRBJ2-5 | TRBV15 | . | TGTGCCACCAGCAGAGGGCAGGGGGCAATCCAAGAGACCCAGTACTTC | CATSRGQGAIQETQYF
. | TRBJ1-2 | TRBV6-7 | . | TGTGCCAGCAGTTACAGGGGCTATGGCTACACCTTC | CASSYRGYGYTF
. | TRBJ2-3 | TRBV7-9 | . | TGTGCCAGCAGCCCAGCGAGCACAGATACGCAGTATTTT | CASSPASTDTQYF
TRBD2 | TRBJ2-5 | TRBV7-8 | . | TGTGCCAGCAGCCAAGGGGCCCTGCCCTTGACTAGCGGTTTTGAGACCCAGTACTTC | CASSQGALPLTSGFETQYF
. | TRBJ2-7 | TRBV30 | . | TGTGCCTGGAGTGAACAGGCCTACGAGCAGTACTTC | CAWSEQAYEQYF
TRBD2 | TRBJ2-5 | TRBV7-6 | . | TGTGCCAGCGCCGGGTGGCGGGAGGGCCTGGAAGAGACCCAGTACTTC | CASAGWREGLEETQYF
. | TRBJ2-7 | TRBV2 | . | TGTGCCAGCGGTTTCTACTACGAGCAGTACTTC | CASGFYYEQYF
TRBD1 | TRBJ2-3 | TRBV5-1 | . | TGCGCCAGCAGCTTTGCAGGGGGAGTAGATACGCAGTATTTT | CASSFAGGVDTQYF
. | TRBJ1-5 | TRBV30 | . | TGTGCCTGGAGTAAGGGGCAGGGGCAACGTGGGCCCCAGCATTTT | CAWSKGQGQRGPQHF